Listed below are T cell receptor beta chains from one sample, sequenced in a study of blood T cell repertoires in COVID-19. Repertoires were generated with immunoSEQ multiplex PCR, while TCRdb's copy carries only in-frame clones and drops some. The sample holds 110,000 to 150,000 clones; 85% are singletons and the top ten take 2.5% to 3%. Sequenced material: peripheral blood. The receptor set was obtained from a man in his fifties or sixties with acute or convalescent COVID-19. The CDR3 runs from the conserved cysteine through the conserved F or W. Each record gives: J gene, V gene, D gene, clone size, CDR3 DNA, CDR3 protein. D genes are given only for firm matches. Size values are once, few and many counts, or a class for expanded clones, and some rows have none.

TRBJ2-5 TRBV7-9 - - TGTGCCAGCGTTCTCGGACAAAACAGGGAGACCCAGTACTTC CASVLGQNRETQYF
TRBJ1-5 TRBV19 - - TGTGCCAGTAGTATCTTGGGAGGTTCAGGGAGGGATCAGCCCCAGCATTTT CASSILGGSGRDQPQHF
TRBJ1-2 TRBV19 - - TGTGCCAGTAGAGGGGCACGGGTTGGCTACACCTTC CASRGARVGYTF
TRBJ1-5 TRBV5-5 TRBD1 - TGTGCCAGCAGCTTATTGGACAGGGAGAGCAATCAGCCCCAGCATTTT CASSLLDRESNQPQHF
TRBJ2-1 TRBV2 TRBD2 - TGTGCCAGCAGGGAGGGTACCGGGACTAGTAGGATCAATGAGCAGTTCTTC CASREGTGTSRINEQFF
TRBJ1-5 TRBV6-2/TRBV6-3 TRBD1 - TGTGCCAGCAGTTACCGAGGTAGGGGGCGACAGCCCCAGCATTTT CASSYRGRGRQPQHF
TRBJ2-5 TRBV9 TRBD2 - TGTGCCAGCAGCGAAGCGGGGGGCCTCCAAGAGACCCAGTACTTC CASSEAGGLQETQYF
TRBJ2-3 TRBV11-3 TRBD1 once TGTGCCAGCAGCCTCGGGACAGGGGGGTCAGATACGCAGTATTTT CASSLGTGGSDTQYF
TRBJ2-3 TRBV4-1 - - TGCGCCAGCAGCCAATTTTTGGTTGTCACTAGCACAGATACGCAGTATTTT CASSQFLVVTSTDTQYF
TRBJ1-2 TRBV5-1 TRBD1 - TGCGCCAGCAGCTTACAGGGGGCACTCCACTATGGCTACACCTTC CASSLQGALHYGYTF
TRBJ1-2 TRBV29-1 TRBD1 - TGCAGCGCGGGACAGGGGACTGGCTACACCTTC CSAGQGTGYTF